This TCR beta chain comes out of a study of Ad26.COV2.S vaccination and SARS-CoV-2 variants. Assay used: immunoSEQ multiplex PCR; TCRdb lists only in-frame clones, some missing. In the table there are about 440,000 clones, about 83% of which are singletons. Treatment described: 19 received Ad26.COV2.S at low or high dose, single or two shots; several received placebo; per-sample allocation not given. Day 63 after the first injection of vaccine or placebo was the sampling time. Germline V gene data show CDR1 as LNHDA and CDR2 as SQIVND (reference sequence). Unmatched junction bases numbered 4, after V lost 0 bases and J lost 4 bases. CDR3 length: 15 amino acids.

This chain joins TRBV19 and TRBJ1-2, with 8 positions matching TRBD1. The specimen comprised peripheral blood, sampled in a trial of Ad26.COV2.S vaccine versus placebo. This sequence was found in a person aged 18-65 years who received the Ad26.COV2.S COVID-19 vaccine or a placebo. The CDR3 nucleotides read TGTGCCAGTAGTATAGATGACAGGGGCGCCTATGGCTACACCTTC. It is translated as CASSIDDRGAYGYTF.